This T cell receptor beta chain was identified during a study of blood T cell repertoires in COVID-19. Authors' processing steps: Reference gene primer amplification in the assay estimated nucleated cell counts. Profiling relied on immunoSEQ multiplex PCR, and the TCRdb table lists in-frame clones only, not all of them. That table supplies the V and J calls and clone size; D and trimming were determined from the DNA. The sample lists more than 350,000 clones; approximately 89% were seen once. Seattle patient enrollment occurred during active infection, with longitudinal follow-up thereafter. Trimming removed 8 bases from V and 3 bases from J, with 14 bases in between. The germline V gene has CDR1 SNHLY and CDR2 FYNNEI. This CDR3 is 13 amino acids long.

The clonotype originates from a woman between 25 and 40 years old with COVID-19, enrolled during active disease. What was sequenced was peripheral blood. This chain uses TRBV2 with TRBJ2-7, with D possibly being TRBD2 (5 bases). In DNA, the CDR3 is TGTGCCAGCTCGAATCACCGGGGCTACGAGCAGTACTTC. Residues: CASSNHRGYEQYF.